These T cell receptor beta chains were read from a single sample in a study of CD8+ T cells in alopecia areata. Clones were read by immunoSEQ multiplex PCR, and TCRdb kept only the in-frame ones, dropping some. The table has about 150,000 clones, about 90% seen once. The sample was CD8+ T cells sorted from blood, taken at week 0. The source is a human donor with alopecia areata. CDR3s include the opening cysteine and the closing phenylalanine or tryptophan. A D gene is named only where the DNA matches it firmly.

d_gene: NA
j_gene: TRBJ1-1
v_gene: TRBV27
CDR3aa: CASSFSAYREPAFF

d_gene: NA
j_gene: TRBJ1-2
v_gene: TRBV5-4
CDR3aa: CASSLWGAIYGYTF

d_gene: NA
j_gene: TRBJ1-1
v_gene: TRBV5-4
CDR3aa: CASSTVKGEDTEAFF

d_gene: NA
j_gene: TRBJ2-2
v_gene: TRBV5-1
CDR3aa: CASSGHENTGELFF

d_gene: TRBD1
j_gene: TRBJ2-7
v_gene: TRBV7-8
CDR3aa: CASSNEFGQGLLHIYEQYF

d_gene: NA
j_gene: TRBJ1-1
v_gene: TRBV29-1
CDR3aa: CSVDGGRGFDEAFF

d_gene: NA
j_gene: TRBJ2-6
v_gene: TRBV11-3
CDR3aa: CASSPGDSGANVLTF

d_gene: NA
j_gene: TRBJ2-1
v_gene: TRBV5-6
CDR3aa: CASNTLDTYNEQFF

d_gene: TRBD1
j_gene: TRBJ2-2
v_gene: TRBV7-9
CDR3aa: CAGSPETGDYTGELFF

d_gene: NA
j_gene: TRBJ1-5
v_gene: TRBV7-9
CDR3aa: CASSKPGSHQPQHF

d_gene: NA
j_gene: TRBJ2-7
v_gene: TRBV27
CDR3aa: CASSLTGPYEQCF

d_gene: NA
j_gene: TRBJ2-7
v_gene: TRBV7-9
CDR3aa: CASSFRDIEHF

d_gene: NA
j_gene: TRBJ2-7
v_gene: TRBV28
CDR3aa: CASSLVWGPSYEQYF

d_gene: NA
j_gene: TRBJ2-2
v_gene: TRBV2
CDR3aa: CASSTDLSGTGELFF

d_gene: NA
j_gene: TRBJ1-5
v_gene: TRBV30
CDR3aa: CAWSVRSGRQPQHF

d_gene: NA
j_gene: TRBJ2-5
v_gene: TRBV4-1
CDR3aa: CASSQDRTSEETQYF

d_gene: TRBD1
j_gene: TRBJ1-1
v_gene: TRBV7-8
CDR3aa: CASSSLRQGAAEAFF

d_gene: NA
j_gene: TRBJ2-7
v_gene: TRBV30
CDR3aa: CAWSAAGSWYEQYF

d_gene: TRBD1
j_gene: TRBJ1-2
v_gene: TRBV5-1
CDR3aa: CASSGPGQKGGYTF

d_gene: NA
j_gene: TRBJ2-1
v_gene: TRBV9
CDR3aa: CASSVSGTEGNEQFF

d_gene: NA
j_gene: TRBJ2-7
v_gene: TRBV9
CDR3aa: CASSSSYEQYF

d_gene: NA
j_gene: TRBJ1-2
v_gene: TRBV29-1
CDR3aa: CSVEDRQPRGYGYTF

d_gene: TRBD2
j_gene: TRBJ2-1
v_gene: TRBV29-1
CDR3aa: CSVDDPSGTYNEQFF